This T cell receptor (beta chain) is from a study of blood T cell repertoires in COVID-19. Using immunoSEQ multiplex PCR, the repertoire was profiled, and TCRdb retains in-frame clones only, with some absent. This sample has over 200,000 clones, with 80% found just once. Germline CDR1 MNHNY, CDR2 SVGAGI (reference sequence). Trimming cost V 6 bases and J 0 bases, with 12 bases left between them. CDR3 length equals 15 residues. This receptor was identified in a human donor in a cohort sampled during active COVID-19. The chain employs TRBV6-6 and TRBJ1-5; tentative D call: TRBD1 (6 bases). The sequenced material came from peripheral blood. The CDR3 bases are TGTGCCAGCAGCCGATCAGGGGTTAGCAATCAGCCCCAGCATTTT. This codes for CASSRSGVSNQPQHF.